This T cell receptor beta chain is drawn from a study of response to subunit inactivated influenza vaccine. Study-level results: Authors proposed each seasonal influenza vaccination draws in few new T cells.

V lost 5 bases, J lost 4 bases, and 21 bases lay in between. CDR3 length: 18 amino acids. Germline V lookup: CDR1 MNHEY, CDR2 SVGAGI. For this clonotype: Its antigen remains unidentified.

Via MiXCR, TCRdb re-called the RT-PCR reads, giving one row per CDR3 protein. The table lists about 500,000 distinct CDR3 sequences, 16% of them singletons. The sequencing here drew on CD4+ T cells sorted from PBMCs, taken 23 months after vaccination. This chain joins TRBV6-5 and TRBJ2-6; no clear D. This receptor was identified in a man aged 45-69 years who received an inactivated influenza vaccine. The CDR3 DNA sequence: TGTGCCAGCAGTAACCTCCCCTTGGCAGGTGCGGGGGCCAACGTCCTGACTTTC. Translation gives CASSNLPLAGAGANVLTF.